The 28 T cell receptor beta chains listed next were all sequenced from one sample in a study of blood T cell repertoires in COVID-19. Using immunoSEQ multiplex PCR, the repertoire was profiled, and TCRdb retains in-frame clones only, with some absent. The sample shows about 240,000 clones, approximately 86% of them seen only once. What was sequenced was peripheral blood. These receptors were obtained from a woman in her 70s with active or convalescent COVID-19.

The gene calls are TRBV19 and TRBJ1-2; a weak D match, TRBD1 (5 bases). Germline values: CDR1 LNHDA, CDR2 SQIVND (reference sequence). V gave up 4 bases and J gave up 8 bases, with 17 bases separating them. This CDR3 region has 14 residues. The CDR3 nucleotides are TGTGCCAGTAGTACGCGATACAGGTCCTGGGGCTACACCTTC. Its protein product is CASSTRYRSWGYTF.

As DNA, the CDR3 is TGTGCCAGCAGCCCTAGTAGCATGAACACTGAAGCTTTCTTT. Its translation: CASSPSSMNTEAFF. V is TRBV7-9 and J is TRBJ1-1; D unresolved. The CDR3 covers 14 residues. The V gene lost 5 bases and the J gene lost 0 bases, with 10 bases spanning the gap. Germline V CDR1 and CDR2: SEHNR, FQNEAQ (reference sequence). Supplemented by reference TRBV7-9 and TRBJ1-1, the full variable domain reads DTGVSQNPRHKITKRGQNVTFRCDPISEHNRLYWYRQTLGQGPEFLTYFQNEAQLEKSRLLSDRFSAERPKGSFSTLEIQRTEQGDSAMYLCASSPSSMNTEAFFGQGTRLTVV.

This clone was found a few times. V is TRBV5-1 and J is TRBJ2-5; TRBD2 agrees at 10 bases. This CDR3 comprises 16 residues. Germline V gene data show CDR1 as SGHRS and CDR2 as YFSETQ. Trimming removed 4 bases from V and 4 bases from J; junction bases left unmatched: 10. The CDR3 bases are TGCGCCAGCAGCCCTTCGCGTGCTAGCGGGGGAGAGACCCAGTACTTC. It yields the protein CASSPSRASGGETQYF.

The chain links TRBV19 to TRBJ2-2, with TRBD2 matching 7 bases. The CDR3 has 13 amino acids. J lost 6 bases, V lost 7 bases, and 5 bases had no gene match. The germline gives CDR1 LNHDA, CDR2 SQIVND (reference sequence). This chain's CDR3 is CASIGTIAGELFF. The CDR3 DNA reads as TGTGCCAGTATAGGGACTATAGCCGGGGAGCTGTTTTTT.

The chain has TRBV27 and TRBJ2-7; no clear D gene. The CDR3 is made up of 13 amino acids. Germline V gene data show CDR1 as MNHEY and CDR2 as SMNVEV (reference sequence). Trimming stripped 4 bases from V and 3 bases from J, with 10 bases between. Here the CDR3 DNA reads TGTGCCAGCAGTTCGGAACCGGGCTACGAGCAGTACTTC. Its protein is CASSSEPGYEQYF.

This clone appeared a few times. The rearrangement uses TRBV10-1 and TRBJ2-2, with 9 bases that match TRBD2. In germline, CDR1 is WNHNN, CDR2 SYGVQD (reference sequence). The CDR3 length is 15 residues. V lost 8 bases, J lost 4 bases, and 8 bases stayed unmatched. CDR3 nucleotides: TGCGCCAGCGGGCCTAGCGGGGCTGCCACCGGGGAGCTGTTTTTT. Protein sequence: CASGPSGAATGELFF.

CDR3 DNA sequence: TGTGCCAGCAGCCAATCTAGGGGCCAAGAGACCCAGTACTTC. It is translated as CASSQSRGQETQYF. The V and J genes are TRBV16 and TRBJ2-5; D may be TRBD1 (5 bases). This CDR3 region has 14 residues. The germline V gene has CDR1 KGHSY and CDR2 FQNENV. V was shortened by 0 bases and J by 1 base, with 6 bases between the two germline ends.

This clone has a single count. This chain connects TRBV7-2 to TRBJ1-4, with D unresolved. Germline CDR1 is SGHTA and CDR2 is FQGNSA. The CDR3 runs to 15 residues. Trimming removed 1 base from V and 11 bases from J, with 17 bases in between. Written as DNA, the CDR3 is TGTGCCAGCAGCTTAGGCAGGCAGGTCTCTGAGAAACTGTTTTTT. Residues: CASSLGRQVSEKLFF.

The J gene is TRBJ2-1, the V gene TRBV7-9, with 7 positions matching TRBD1. This CDR3 spans 16 amino acids. V lost 4 bases to trimming and J lost 0 bases; unmatched junction nucleotides: 6. CDR1 is SEHNR, CDR2 FQNEAQ, per germline (reference sequence). The CDR3 DNA reads as TGTGCCAGCAGCTCTCAGCCAGGGGGCTCCTACAATGAGCAGTTCTTC. It is translated as CASSSQPGGSYNEQFF.

This rearrangement joins TRBV11-2 to TRBJ2-3; TRBD2 matches at 9 bases. Germline lookup yields CDR1 SGHAT and CDR2 FQNNGV. The CDR3 contains 16 residues. V lost 2 bases, J lost 0 bases, and 3 bases stayed unmatched. The CDR3 DNA is TGTGCCAGCAGCTTATCCGGGACTAGCAGCACAGATACGCAGTATTTT. Translated, it gives CASSLSGTSSTDTQYF. The entire variable domain, with the rest obtained from reference TRBV11-2 and TRBJ2-3, is as follows: EAGVAQSPRYKIIEKRQSVAFWCNPISGHATLYWYQQILGQGPKLLIQFQNNGVVDDSQLPKDRFSAERLKGVDSTLKIQPAKLEDSAVYLCASSLSGTSSTDTQYFGPGTRLTVL.

Only a few counts were recorded for this clone. The gene calls are TRBV29-1 and TRBJ1-4; 7 nucleotides line up with TRBD1. The CDR3 runs to 13 residues. The V gene's germline CDR1 is SQVTM and CDR2 ANQGSEA. After removal of 7 bases from V and 8 bases from J, the junction contained 10 bases not matched to a gene. CDR3 region: CSASTGWDEKLFF. The CDR3 DNA sequence: TGCAGCGCCTCGACAGGGTGGGACGAAAAACTGTTTTTT.

The rearrangement joins TRBV4-3 to TRBJ2-7, with D maybe TRBD2 (5 bases). The length of the CDR3 is 14 residues. Per the germline V gene, CDR1 is LGHNA and CDR2 is YSLEER. With 1 base removed from V and 0 bases from J, the gap between germline ends came to 7 bases. CDR3 bases: TGCGCCAGCAGCCAAGGTCGGGGCTCCTACGAGCAGTACTTC. Translation gives CASSQGRGSYEQYF.

The chain has TRBV6-6 and TRBJ2-1; 9 bases fit TRBD2. CDR1 and CDR2 from the germline V gene are MNHNY and SVGAGI (reference sequence). V lost 6 bases and J lost 8; bases outside the gene matches: 14. This CDR3 comprises 16 residues. The CDR3 here is CASSYPPAGGPYEQFF. The CDR3 DNA follows: TGTGCCAGCAGCTATCCTCCCGCGGGGGGGCCATATGAGCAGTTCTTC.

The V call is TRBV5-1, the J call TRBJ1-4; possibly TRBD1 for D (5 bases). Germline V lookup: CDR1 SGHRS, CDR2 YFSETQ. This CDR3 contains 13 residues. Trimming shortened V by 4 bases and J by 5 bases, and 9 bases separated the two germline ends. The CDR3 DNA sequence: TGCGCCAGCAGCCGGGACTCCAATGAAAAACTGTTTTTT. It translates to CASSRDSNEKLFF. Looking up the rest from reference TRBV5-1 and TRBJ1-4 gives the full variable domain: KAGVTQTPRYLIKTRGQQVTLSCSPISGHRSVSWYQQTPGQGLQFLFEYFSETQRNKGNFPGRFSGRQFSNSRSEMNVSTLELGDSALYLCASSRDSNEKLFFGSGTQLSVL.

The chain has TRBV19 and TRBJ2-3, with D maybe TRBD1 (6 bases). The CDR3 is 14 amino acids. V gave up 6 bases and J gave up 6 bases, with 16 bases separating them. In germline, CDR1 is LNHDA, CDR2 SQIVND (reference sequence). The CDR3 DNA follows: TGTGCCAGTAGCTATGGGACACTTCTGGATACGCAGTATTTT. Translating gives CASSYGTLLDTQYF.

This clone showed up just a few times. In nucleotides, the CDR3 is TGTGCCAGCAGTTACCTGCAGGTGGCTTTCTTT. This translates into CASSYLQVAFF. This chain links TRBV6-2 or TRBV6-3 with TRBJ1-1; D ambiguous. This CDR3 contains 11 residues. Per germline, CDR1 MNHEY and CDR2 SVGEGT. V gave up 2 bases and J gave up 11 bases, with 9 bases separating them.

V is TRBV10-3 and J is TRBJ1-2; TRBD1 aligns across 7 bases. Germline V gene data show CDR1 as ENHRY and CDR2 as SYGVKD. V gave up 4 bases and J gave up 1 base; unmatched junction bases: 9. This CDR3 has 16 amino acids. The CDR3: CAISGAEGAHNYGYTF. CDR3 DNA sequence: TGTGCCATCAGTGGGGCCGAGGGGGCGCATAACTATGGCTACACCTTC.

This clone occurred once. The chain has TRBV5-6 and TRBJ1-2; no clear D. Trimming stripped 0 bases from V and 5 bases from J, with 5 bases between. The CDR3 runs to 12 residues. Germline CDR1 and CDR2: SGHDT and YYEEEE. The CDR3, as DNA: TGTGCCAGCAGCTTGGCCGGTTATGGCTACACCTTC. Encoded protein: CASSLAGYGYTF.

This clone has just a few counts. The genes are TRBV12-3 or TRBV12-4 and TRBJ1-1, with D possibly TRBD1 on 5 matching bases. This CDR3 region has 11 residues. V shed 7 bases and J shed 7 bases, with 10 bases lying between them. CDR3 nucleotides: TGTGCCAGCACCGAACAGGATGAAGCTTTCTTT. Translation: CASTEQDEAFF.

The rearrangement joins TRBV5-1 to TRBJ1-1; a possible D gene is TRBD1 (5 bases). Trimming pared 3 bases from V and 0 bases from J, leaving 15 bases between. Germline assignment: CDR1 SGHRS and CDR2 YFSETQ. The CDR3 totals 16 residues. In nucleotides, the CDR3 is TGCGCCAGCAGCTCGACGGGGAGGGGCATGAACACTGAAGCTTTCTTT. Translated: CASSSTGRGMNTEAFF.

The chain carries TRBV29-1 and TRBJ1-1, with D unresolved. V dropped 6 bases and J dropped 7 bases, with 21 bases sitting between them. The CDR3 sequence is 14 residues long. Germline values: CDR1 SQVTM, CDR2 ANQGSEA. CDR3 bases: TGCAGCGTGTCGCCGAGACATTCGAGAAATGAAGCTTTCTTT. This sequence encodes CSVSPRHSRNEAFF. Filled out from reference TRBV29-1 and TRBJ1-1, the complete variable domain reads SAVISQKPSRDICQRGTSLTIQCQVDSQVTMMFWYRQQPGQSLTLIATANQGSEATYESGFVIDKFPISRPNLTFSTLTVSNMSPEDSSIYLCSVSPRHSRNEAFFGQGTRLTVV.

In its sample, this clone was seen once. V is TRBV9 and J is TRBJ1-1; D uncertain. Germline V gene lookup returns CDR1 SGDLS and CDR2 YYNGEE. Trimming removed 3 bases from V and 0 bases from J, with 9 bases in between. This CDR3 is 14 amino acids long. CDR3 in DNA: TGTGCCAGCAGCGGCGGGCCTATGAACACTGAAGCTTTCTTT. Residues: CASSGGPMNTEAFF.

This clone occurred a few times. The chain is built from TRBV3-1 (or the pseudogene TRBV3-2) and TRBJ1-6; D is uncertain. In germline, CDR1 is LGHDT, CDR2 YNNKEL (reference sequence). Trimming removed 4 bases at V and 6 bases at J, with 10 bases between. The CDR3 length is 14 residues. In DNA form, the CDR3 reads TGTGCCAGCAGCCTCACGACGGGTAATTCACCCCTCCACTTT. This sequence encodes CASSLTTGNSPLHF.

This chain joins TRBV7-8 and TRBJ2-5, with a weak D call TRBD1 (6 bases). From germline, CDR1 is SGHVS and CDR2 FQNEAQ. The CDR3 is 13 residues long. The V end lost 4 bases, the J end lost 5 bases, and 11 bases lay between the germline ends. The chain's CDR3 is CASSWYRDETQYF. The DNA of the CDR3 is TGTGCCAGCAGCTGGTACAGGGACGAGACCCAGTACTTC.

This clone was seen a single time. This chain uses TRBV4-3 with TRBJ2-3; possibly TRBD2 for D (6 bases). V dropped 0 bases and J dropped 3 bases, with 13 bases sitting between them. Germline V gives CDR1 LGHNA, CDR2 YSLEER. This CDR3 contains 16 residues. The CDR3 DNA follows: TGCGCCAGCAGCCAAGATCGGGGCGGGGCTACAGATACGCAGTATTTT. Its protein product is CASSQDRGGATDTQYF.

The chain recombines TRBV9 with TRBJ2-3; no definite D call. The ends were cut back, 1 base at V and 2 bases at J, with 5 bases in the middle. CDR3 length: 13 amino acids. Germline CDR1 reads SGDLS; CDR2 reads YYNGEE. This chain's CDR3 is CASSVLNTDTQYF. As DNA, the CDR3 is TGTGCCAGCAGCGTACTTAACACAGATACGCAGTATTTT.

This clone was counted between two and nine times. The genes are TRBV18 and TRBJ2-6; D is uncertain. Germline lookup yields CDR1 KGHSH and CDR2 LQKENI. The CDR3 is 15 residues long. Trimming shortened V by 2 bases and J by 0 bases, and 5 bases separated the two germline ends. The CDR3 DNA reads as TGTGCCAGCTCACCAAGAGACTCTGGGGCCAACGTCCTGACTTTC. This gives the protein CASSPRDSGANVLTF. The full variable domain, its missing parts supplied by reference TRBV18 and TRBJ2-6, is NAGVMQNPRHLVRRRGQEARLRCSPMKGHSHVYWYRQLPEEGLKFMVYLQKENIIDESGMPKERFSAEFPKEGPSILRIQQVVRGDSAAYFCASSPRDSGANVLTFGAGSRLTVL.

This chain uses TRBV25-1 with TRBJ2-5, with 9 bases aligning to TRBD2. The CDR3 is made up of 16 amino acids. The V gene's germline CDR1 is MGHDK and CDR2 SYGVNS. V was clipped by 2 bases and J by 4 bases; unmatched bases: 8. The CDR3 protein is CASSEASGGPPETQYF. The DNA of the CDR3 is TGTGCCAGCAGTGAAGCGAGCGGGGGGCCCCCAGAGACCCAGTACTTC.